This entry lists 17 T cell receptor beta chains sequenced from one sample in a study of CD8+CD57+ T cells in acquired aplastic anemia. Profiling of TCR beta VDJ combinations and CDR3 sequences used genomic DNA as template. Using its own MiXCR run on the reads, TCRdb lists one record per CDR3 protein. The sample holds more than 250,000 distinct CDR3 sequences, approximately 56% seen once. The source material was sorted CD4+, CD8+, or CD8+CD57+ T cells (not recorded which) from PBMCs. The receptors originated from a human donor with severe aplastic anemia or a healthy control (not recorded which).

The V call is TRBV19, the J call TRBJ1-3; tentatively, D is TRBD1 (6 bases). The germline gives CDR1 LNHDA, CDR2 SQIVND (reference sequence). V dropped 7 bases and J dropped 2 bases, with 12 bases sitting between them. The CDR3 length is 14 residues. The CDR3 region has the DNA TGTGCCAGTAACGCGGGGGCGGCTGGAAACACCATATATTTT. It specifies CASNAGAAGNTIYF.

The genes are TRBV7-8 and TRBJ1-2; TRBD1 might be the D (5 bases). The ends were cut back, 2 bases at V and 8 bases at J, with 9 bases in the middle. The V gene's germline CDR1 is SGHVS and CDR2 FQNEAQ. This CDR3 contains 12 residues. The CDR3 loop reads CASSLYDSGYTF. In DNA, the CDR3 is TGTGCCAGCAGCTTATATGACAGCGGCTACACCTTC.

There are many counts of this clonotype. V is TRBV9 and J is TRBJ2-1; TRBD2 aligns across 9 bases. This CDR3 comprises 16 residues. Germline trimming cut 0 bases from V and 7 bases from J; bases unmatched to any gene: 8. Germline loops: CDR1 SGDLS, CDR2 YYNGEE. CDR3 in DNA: TGTGCCAGCAGCGTAGGAGGCGGGGGGGTATCTAATGAGCAGTTCTTC. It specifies CASSVGGGGVSNEQFF.

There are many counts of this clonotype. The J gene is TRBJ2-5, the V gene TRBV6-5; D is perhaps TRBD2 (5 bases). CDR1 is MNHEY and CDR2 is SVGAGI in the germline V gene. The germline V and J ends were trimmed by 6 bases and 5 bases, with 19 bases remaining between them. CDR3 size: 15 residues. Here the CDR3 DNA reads TGTGCCAGCAGACCAGCGGCGCGCGTGGGGGAGACCCAGTACTTC. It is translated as CASRPAARVGETQYF.

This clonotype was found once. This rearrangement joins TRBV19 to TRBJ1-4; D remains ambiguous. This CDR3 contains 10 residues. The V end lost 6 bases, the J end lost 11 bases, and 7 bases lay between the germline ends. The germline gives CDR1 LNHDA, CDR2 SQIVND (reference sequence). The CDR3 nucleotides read TGTGCCAGTAGCCTGGATAAACTGTTTTTT. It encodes CASSLDKLFF.

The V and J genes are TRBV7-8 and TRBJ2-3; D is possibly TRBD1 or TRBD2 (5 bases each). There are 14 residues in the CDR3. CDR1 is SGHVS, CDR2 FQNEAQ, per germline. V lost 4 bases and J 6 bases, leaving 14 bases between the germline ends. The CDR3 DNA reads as TGTGCCAGCAGCTCCGGGACGCGCCAGGATACGCAGTATTTT. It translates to CASSSGTRQDTQYF.

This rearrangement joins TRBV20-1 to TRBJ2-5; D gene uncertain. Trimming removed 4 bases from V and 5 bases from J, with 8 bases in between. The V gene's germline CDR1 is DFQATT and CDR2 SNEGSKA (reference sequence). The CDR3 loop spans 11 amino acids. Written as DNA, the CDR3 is TGCAGTGCTAACTACAATGAGACCCAGTACTTC. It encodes CSANYNETQYF.

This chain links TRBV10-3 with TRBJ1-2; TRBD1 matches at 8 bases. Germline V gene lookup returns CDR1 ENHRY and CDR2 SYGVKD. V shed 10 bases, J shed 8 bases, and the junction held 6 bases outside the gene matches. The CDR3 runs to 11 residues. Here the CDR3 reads CASGQGTGYTF. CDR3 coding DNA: TGTGCCAGCGGACAGGGAACGGGCTACACCTTC.

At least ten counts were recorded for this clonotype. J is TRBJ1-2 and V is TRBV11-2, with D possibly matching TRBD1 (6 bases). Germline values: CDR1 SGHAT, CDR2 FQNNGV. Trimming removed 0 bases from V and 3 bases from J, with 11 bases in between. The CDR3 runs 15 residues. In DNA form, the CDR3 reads TGTGCCAGCAGCTTAGATACGGACAGTTACTATGGCTACACCTTC. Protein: CASSLDTDSYYGYTF. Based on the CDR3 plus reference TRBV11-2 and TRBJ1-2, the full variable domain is EAGVAQSPRYKIIEKRQSVAFWCNPISGHATLYWYQQILGQGPKLLIQFQNNGVVDDSQLPKDRFSAERLKGVDSTLKIQPAKLEDSAVYLCASSLDTDSYYGYTFGSGTRLTVV.

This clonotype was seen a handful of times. Here the CDR3 reads CASSQTGEEVYSPLHF. For the CDR3, the DNA is TGTGCCAGCAGCCAGACAGGGGAAGAAGTTTACTCACCCCTCCACTTT. V and J are TRBV9 and TRBJ1-6; 8 bases agree with TRBD1. The CDR3 has 16 residues. The V and J ends lost 4 bases and 10 bases, in that order; junction bases with no gene match: 13. The germline gives CDR1 SGDLS, CDR2 YYNGEE.

CDR3 nucleotides: TGTGCCAGCAGTGAGGTCGGACAGGCGCGAGGATATGGCTACACCTTC. Residues: CASSEVGQARGYGYTF. This chain joins TRBV2 and TRBJ1-2; 7 nucleotides agree with TRBD1. Germline V gene sequence: CDR1 SNHLY, CDR2 FYNNEI. This CDR3 contains 16 residues. The V gene end was trimmed by 3 bases and the J gene end by 5 bases; junction bases not matched to a gene: 12.

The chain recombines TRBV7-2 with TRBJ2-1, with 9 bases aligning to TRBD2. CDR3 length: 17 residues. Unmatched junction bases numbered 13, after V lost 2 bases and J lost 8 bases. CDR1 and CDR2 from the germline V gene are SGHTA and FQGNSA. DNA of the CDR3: TGTGCCAGCAGCTTATCGTTCGCGGGAGGGCCAATGGATGAGCAGTTCTTC. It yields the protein CASSLSFAGGPMDEQFF.

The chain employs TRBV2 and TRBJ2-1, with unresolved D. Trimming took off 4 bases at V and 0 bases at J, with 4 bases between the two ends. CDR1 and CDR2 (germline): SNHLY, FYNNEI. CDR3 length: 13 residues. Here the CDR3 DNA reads TGTGCCAGCAGTGGGACCTCCTACAATGAGCAGTTCTTC. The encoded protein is CASSGTSYNEQFF.

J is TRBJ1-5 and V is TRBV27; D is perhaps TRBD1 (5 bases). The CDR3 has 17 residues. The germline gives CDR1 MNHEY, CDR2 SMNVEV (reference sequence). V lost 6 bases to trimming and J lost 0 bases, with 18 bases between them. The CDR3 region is CASSSLRGVDSNQPQHF. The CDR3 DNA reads TGTGCCAGCAGCTCCCTTAGGGGAGTAGATAGCAATCAGCCCCAGCATTTT.

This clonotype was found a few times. The CDR3 region is CSARGGQGVSPLHF. The CDR3 DNA follows: TGCAGTGCTAGAGGGGGACAGGGGGTTTCACCCCTCCACTTT. The V gene is TRBV20-1, the J gene TRBJ1-6; 11 bases line up with TRBD1. The CDR3 is made up of 14 amino acids. V was pared by 1 base and J by 9 bases, with 2 bases of the junction left unmatched. Germline assignment: CDR1 DFQATT and CDR2 SNEGSKA (reference sequence).

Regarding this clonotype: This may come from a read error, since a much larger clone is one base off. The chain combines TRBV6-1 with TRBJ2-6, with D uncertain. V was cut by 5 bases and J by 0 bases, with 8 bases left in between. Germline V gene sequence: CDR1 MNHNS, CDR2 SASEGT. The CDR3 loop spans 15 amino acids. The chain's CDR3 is CASSSDFSGANVLTF. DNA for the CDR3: TGTGCCAGCAGTTCCGACTTCTCTGGGGCCAACGTCCTGACTTTC.

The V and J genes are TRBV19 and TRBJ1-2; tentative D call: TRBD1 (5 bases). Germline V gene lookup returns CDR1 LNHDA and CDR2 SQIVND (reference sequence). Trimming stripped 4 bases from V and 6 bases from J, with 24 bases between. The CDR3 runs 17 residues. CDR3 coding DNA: TGTGCCAGTAGTAGGGGGATGAGCAGGGCACCCTCCCATGGCTACACCTTC. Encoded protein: CASSRGMSRAPSHGYTF.